The 15 T cell receptor beta chains in this list originate from one sample, sequenced in a study of blood T cell repertoires in COVID-19. Profiled with immunoSEQ multiplex PCR; TCRdb holds only in-frame clones, not every one. The sample gives 30,000 to 40,000 clones, roughly 80% of which show up once; 14% to 15% is in the top ten. Sequencing used peripheral blood. Receptor source: a man older than 75 with active or convalescent COVID-19.

V and J are TRBV14 and TRBJ2-3, with TRBD1 as a possible D gene (7 bases). V gave up 1 base and J gave up 5 bases, with 25 bases separating them. This CDR3 has 19 amino acids. CDR1 is SGHDN, CDR2 FVKESK, per germline. CDR3 nucleotides: TGTGCCAGCAGCCAAGTCGTTCAGGGGGACTCATTACGCAGAGATACGCAGTATTTT. Translation: CASSQVVQGDSLRRDTQYF.

This rearrangement joins TRBV11-3 to TRBJ2-1, with D perhaps matching TRBD1 (6 bases). With 5 bases removed from V and 8 bases from J, the gap between germline ends came to 19 bases. This CDR3 has 15 residues. Germline V gene lookup returns CDR1 SGHNT and CDR2 YENEEA. The CDR3 here is CASSLRRGRGDEQFF. The CDR3 region has the DNA TGTGCCAGCAGCCTTCGTAGGGGGAGAGGCGATGAGCAGTTCTTC.

The chain joins TRBV21-1 to TRBJ1-3. TRBV21-1 is a recognized pseudogene. The CDR3 runs to 15 residues. CDR3 DNA sequence: TGTGCCAGCACCCTACTACGTGGATCTGGAAACACCATATATTTT. Its protein is CASTLLRGSGNTIYF.

The rearrangement links TRBV12-2 to TRBJ2-5; TRBD1, the table's D call, was not compared with the DNA. TRBV12-2 is recorded as a pseudogene. The CDR3 contains 17 residues. CDR3 region: CASRLGRQVVGQETQYF. CDR3 coding DNA: TGTGCAAGTCGCTTAGGCAGACAGGTAGTTGGCCAAGAGACCCAGTACTTC.

The V call is TRBV5-1, the J call TRBJ1-1, with a tentative D call TRBD1 (6 bases). Trimming cost V 4 bases and J 2 bases, with 15 bases left between them. The CDR3 contains 15 residues. CDR1 is SGHRS and CDR2 is YFSETQ in the germline V gene. The CDR3 DNA sequence: TGCGCCAGCAGCCCGACCCTGACAGGAAACACTGAAGCTTTCTTT. Protein product: CASSPTLTGNTEAFF. Full variable domain (remainder filled in from reference TRBV5-1 and TRBJ1-1): KAGVTQTPRYLIKTRGQQVTLSCSPISGHRSVSWYQQTPGQGLQFLFEYFSETQRNKGNFPGRFSGRQFSNSRSEMNVSTLELGDSALYLCASSPTLTGNTEAFFGQGTRLTVV.

The J gene is TRBJ2-7, the V gene TRBV20-1, with 8 bases lining up with TRBD1. With V trimmed by 3 bases and J by 6 bases, 4 bases remained unmatched. The germline V gene has CDR1 DFQATT and CDR2 SNEGSKA (reference sequence). The CDR3 sequence is 12 residues long. The CDR3 DNA follows: TGCAGTGCTAGTCAGGGGGCAAGCGAGCAGTACTTC. Protein product: CSASQGASEQYF.

The chain carries TRBV3-1 (or the pseudogene TRBV3-2) and TRBJ2-5; D unclear. Germline-derived CDR1 and CDR2 are LGHDT and YNNKEL (reference sequence). Between the trimmed V and J ends, which lost 3 bases and 2 bases, there was a span of 7 bases. This CDR3 spans 13 amino acids. The CDR3 DNA reads TGTGCCAGCAGCCATAGCCAACAAGAGACCCAGTACTTC. Its translation is CASSHSQQETQYF.

The chain employs TRBV7-2 and TRBJ1-3; a weak D match, TRBD1 (5 bases). This CDR3 comprises 14 residues. The germline gives CDR1 SGHTA, CDR2 FQGNSA. V was clipped by 2 bases and J by 3 bases, with 8 bases between them. The CDR3 is CASSLSGGGNTIYF. The CDR3 DNA reads TGTGCCAGCAGCTTAAGCGGGGGTGGAAACACCATATATTTT.

This chain links TRBV5-4 with TRBJ2-7; TRBD2 matches at 7 bases. In germline, CDR1 is SGHNT, CDR2 YYREEE (reference sequence). Germline trimming cut 5 bases from V and 3 bases from J; bases unmatched to any gene: 11. CDR3 length: 15 residues. The CDR3 is CASSIGGGPFYEQYF. The CDR3 nucleotides read TGTGCCAGCAGTATCGGGGGAGGGCCTTTCTACGAGCAGTACTTC.

J is TRBJ2-2 and V is TRBV2; the D gene is possibly TRBD1 (5 bases). This CDR3 comprises 14 residues. Trimming took 5 bases from V and 2 from J, leaving 9 bases between them. Germline V gene data show CDR1 as SNHLY and CDR2 as FYNNEI. The CDR3 DNA is TGTGCCAGCAGTCCGACAGCTAACACCGGGGAGCTGTTTTTT. Protein product: CASSPTANTGELFF.

V usage is TRBV7-2 and J usage is TRBJ1-3; the match to TRBD1 covers 11 bases. The CDR3 spans 15 residues. The V gene end was trimmed by 3 bases and the J gene end by 4 bases; junction bases not matched to a gene: 2. Per the germline V gene, CDR1 is SGHTA and CDR2 is FQGNSA. In DNA, the CDR3 is TGTGCCAGCAGCTTGGGACAGGGGGGAGGAAACACCATATATTTT. This sequence encodes CASSLGQGGGNTIYF.

This chain connects TRBV28 to TRBJ1-2; the match to TRBD1 covers 11 bases. V was pared by 6 bases and J by 6 bases, with 9 bases of the junction left unmatched. This CDR3 is built from 15 residues. Germline V gene lookup returns CDR1 MDHEN and CDR2 SYDVKM. The CDR3 DNA is TGTGCCAGCAGCTGGACAGGGGGCGCCTACGATGGCTACACCTTC. Encoded protein: CASSWTGGAYDGYTF.

This clone showed up just a few times. This rearrangement joins TRBV19 to TRBJ2-1; TRBD2 is a possible D gene (6 bases). The germline V gene encodes CDR1 LNHDA and CDR2 SQIVND (reference sequence). The CDR3 consists of 14 residues. V was pared by 2 bases and J by 2 bases, with 7 bases between. CDR3 bases: TGTGCCAGTAGTATAAGACTAGCCTACAATGAGCAGTTCTTC. It is translated as CASSIRLAYNEQFF.

As DNA, the CDR3 is TGTGCCAGCTCACCACAGGAGATAGCGGGAAGGTTCCTCGGCACAGATACGCAGTATTTT. Amino acid sequence: CASSPQEIAGRFLGTDTQYF. The V and J genes are TRBV18 and TRBJ2-3; 8 bases align to TRBD2. Germline lookup yields CDR1 KGHSH and CDR2 LQKENI. There are 20 residues in the CDR3. V lost 1 base and J lost 1; bases outside the gene matches: 16.

The chain is built from TRBV7-9 and TRBJ2-3, with a possible D match to TRBD2 (6 bases). This CDR3 contains 14 residues. Germline CDR1 is SEHNR and CDR2 is FQNEAQ (reference sequence). V was trimmed by 3 bases and J by 0 bases, leaving 7 bases between them. CDR3 loop: CASSLGTSTDTQYF. The DNA of the CDR3 is TGTGCCAGCAGCTTGGGGACTAGCACAGATACGCAGTATTTT.